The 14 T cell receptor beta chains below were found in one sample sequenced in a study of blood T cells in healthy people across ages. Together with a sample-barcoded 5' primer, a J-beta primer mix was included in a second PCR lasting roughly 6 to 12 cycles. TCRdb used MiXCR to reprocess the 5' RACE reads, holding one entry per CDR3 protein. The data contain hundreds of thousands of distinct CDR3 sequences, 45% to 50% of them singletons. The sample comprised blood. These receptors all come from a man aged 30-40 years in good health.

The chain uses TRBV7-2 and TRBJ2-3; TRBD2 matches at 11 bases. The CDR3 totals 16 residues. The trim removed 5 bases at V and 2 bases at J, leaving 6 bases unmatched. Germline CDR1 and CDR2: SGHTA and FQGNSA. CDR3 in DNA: TGTGCCAGCAGCACAACACTAGCGGGGGTCACAGATACGCAGTATTTT. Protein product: CASSTTLAGVTDTQYF. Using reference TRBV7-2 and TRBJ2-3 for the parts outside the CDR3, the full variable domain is GAGVSQSPSNKVTEKGKDVELRCDPISGHTALYWYRQSLGQGLEFLIYFQGNSAPDKSGLPSDRFSAERTGGSVSTLTIQRTQQEDSAVYLCASSTTLAGVTDTQYFGPGTRLTVL.

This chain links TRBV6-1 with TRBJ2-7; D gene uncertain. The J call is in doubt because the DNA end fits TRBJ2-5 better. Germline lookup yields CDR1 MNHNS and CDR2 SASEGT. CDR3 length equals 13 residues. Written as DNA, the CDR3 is TGTGCCAGCAGTGGGGTAGCTTTTGAGACCCAGTACTTC. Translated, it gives CASSGVAFETQYF.

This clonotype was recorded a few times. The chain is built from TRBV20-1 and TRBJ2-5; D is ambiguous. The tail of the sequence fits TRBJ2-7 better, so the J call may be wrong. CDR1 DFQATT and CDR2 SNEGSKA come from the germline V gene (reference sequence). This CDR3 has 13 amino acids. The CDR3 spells CSARDTENYEQYF. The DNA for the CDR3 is TGCAGTGCTAGAGACACCGAGAACTACGAGCAGTACTTC.

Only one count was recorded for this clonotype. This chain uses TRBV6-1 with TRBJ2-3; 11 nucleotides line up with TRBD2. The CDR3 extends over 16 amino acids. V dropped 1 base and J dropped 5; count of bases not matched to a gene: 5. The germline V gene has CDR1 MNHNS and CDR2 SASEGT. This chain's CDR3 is CASSEDSGGAVDTQYF. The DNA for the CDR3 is TGTGCCAGCAGTGAAGATAGCGGGGGGGCCGTAGATACGCAGTATTTT.

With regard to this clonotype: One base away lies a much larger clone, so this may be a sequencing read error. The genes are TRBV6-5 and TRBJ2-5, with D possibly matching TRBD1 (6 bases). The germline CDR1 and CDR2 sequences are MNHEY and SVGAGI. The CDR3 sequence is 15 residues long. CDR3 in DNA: TGTGCCAGCAGTTATCTACAGGGAGTCCAAGAGACCCGGTACTTC. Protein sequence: CASSYLQGVQETRYF.

The CDR3 nucleotides are TGTGCCGCCGGGATGGGTCATCTCCAAGAGACCCAGTACTTC. It codes for CAAGMGHLQETQYF. The rearrangement uses TRBV24-1 and TRBJ2-5; possible D gene TRBD2, 5 bases. The CDR3 is 14 residues long. The ends were cut back, 12 bases at V and 1 base at J, with 17 bases in the middle. Per germline, CDR1 KGHDR and CDR2 SFDVKD.

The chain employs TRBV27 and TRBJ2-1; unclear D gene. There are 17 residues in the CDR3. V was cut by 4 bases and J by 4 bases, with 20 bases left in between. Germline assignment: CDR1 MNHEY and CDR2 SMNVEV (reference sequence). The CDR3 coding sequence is TGTGCCAGCAGTTCGACCAACAGTCTTCTAGGGTACAATGAGCAGTTCTTC. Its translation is CASSSTNSLLGYNEQFF.

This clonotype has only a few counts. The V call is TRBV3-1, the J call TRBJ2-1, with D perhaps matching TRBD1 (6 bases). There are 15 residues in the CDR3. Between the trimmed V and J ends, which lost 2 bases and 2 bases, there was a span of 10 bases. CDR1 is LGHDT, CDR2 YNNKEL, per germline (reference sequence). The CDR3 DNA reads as TGTGCCAGCAGCCAAAGGGGGAGCACCTACAATGAGCAGTTCTTC. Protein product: CASSQRGSTYNEQFF.

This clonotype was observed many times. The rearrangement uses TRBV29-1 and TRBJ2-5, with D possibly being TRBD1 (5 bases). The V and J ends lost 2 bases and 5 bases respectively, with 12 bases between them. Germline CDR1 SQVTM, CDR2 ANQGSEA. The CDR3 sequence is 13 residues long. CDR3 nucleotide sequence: TGCAGCGTTGAACAGGTAGCAGGGGAGACCCAGTACTTC. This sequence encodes CSVEQVAGETQYF.

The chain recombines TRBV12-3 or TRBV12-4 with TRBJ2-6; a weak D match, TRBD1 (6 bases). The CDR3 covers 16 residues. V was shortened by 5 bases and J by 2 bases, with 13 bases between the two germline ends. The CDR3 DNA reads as TGTGCCAGCAGTAAAAACGGACAGCCTGGGGCCAACGTCCTGACTTTC. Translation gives CASSKNGQPGANVLTF.

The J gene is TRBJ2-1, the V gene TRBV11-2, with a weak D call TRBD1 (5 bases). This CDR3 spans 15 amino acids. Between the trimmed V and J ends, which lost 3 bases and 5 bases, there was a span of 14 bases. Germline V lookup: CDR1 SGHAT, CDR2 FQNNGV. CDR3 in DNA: TGTGCCAGCAGCTTCAGGGTAATGTCAAACAATGAGCAGTTCTTC. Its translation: CASSFRVMSNNEQFF.

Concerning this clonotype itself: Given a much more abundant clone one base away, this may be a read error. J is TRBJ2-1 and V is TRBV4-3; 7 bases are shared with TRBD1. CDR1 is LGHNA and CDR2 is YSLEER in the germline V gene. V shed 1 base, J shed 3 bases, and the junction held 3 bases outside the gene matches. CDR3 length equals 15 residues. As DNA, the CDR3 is TGCGCCAGCAGCCAAGGTTGGGACAGCTACAATGAGCAGTTCTTC. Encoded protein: CASSQGWDSYNEQFF.

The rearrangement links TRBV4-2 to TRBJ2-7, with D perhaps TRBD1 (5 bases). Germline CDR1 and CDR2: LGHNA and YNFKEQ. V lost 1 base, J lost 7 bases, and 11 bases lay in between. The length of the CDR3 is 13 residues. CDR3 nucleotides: TGTGCCAGCAGCCAAGCTTGGGGCCGGGAGCAGTACTTC. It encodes CASSQAWGREQYF.

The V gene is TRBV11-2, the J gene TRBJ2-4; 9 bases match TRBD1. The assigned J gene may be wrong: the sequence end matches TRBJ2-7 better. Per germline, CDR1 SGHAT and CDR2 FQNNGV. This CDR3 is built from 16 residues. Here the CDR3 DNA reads TGTGCCAGCAGCTTAGTCTGGACAGGGGTCCTTTACGAGCAGTACTTC. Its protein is CASSLVWTGVLYEQYF.